This T cell receptor beta chain was recorded in a study of T cell clonality in common variable immunodeficiency. Repertoires were generated with immunoSEQ multiplex PCR, while TCRdb's copy carries only in-frame clones and drops some. The table lists more than 30,000 clones, with no singletons. This clone was picked up many times. The read gets to within 3 residues of the CDR3 end, and the germline J gene fills in the rest. Germline values: CDR1 MNHEY, CDR2 SVGEGT. V was shortened by 7 bases and J by 9 bases, with 15 bases between the two germline ends. The CDR3 runs 13 residues. Sequenced sample: peripheral blood mononuclear cells. The TCR originated in a person between 18 and 70 years old in good health. V is TRBV6-2 or TRBV6-3 and J is TRBJ2-2; D possibly corresponds to TRBD2 (7 bases). The CDR3 is CASTPGGARELFF. CDR3 bases read: TGTGCCAGCACCCCTGGGGGGGCCAGGGAG.